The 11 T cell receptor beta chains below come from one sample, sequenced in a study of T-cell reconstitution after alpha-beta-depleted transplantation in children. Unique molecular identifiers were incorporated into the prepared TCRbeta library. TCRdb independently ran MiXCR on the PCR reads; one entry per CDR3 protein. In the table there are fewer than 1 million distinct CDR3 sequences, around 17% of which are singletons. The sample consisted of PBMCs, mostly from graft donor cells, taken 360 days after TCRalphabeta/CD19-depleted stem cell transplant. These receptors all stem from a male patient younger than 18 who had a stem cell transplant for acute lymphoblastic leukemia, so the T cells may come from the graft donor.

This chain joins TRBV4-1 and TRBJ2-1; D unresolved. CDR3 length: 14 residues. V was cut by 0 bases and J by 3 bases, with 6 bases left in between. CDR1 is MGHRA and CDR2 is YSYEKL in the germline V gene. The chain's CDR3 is CASSQENLYNEQFF. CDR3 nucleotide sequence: TGCGCCAGCAGCCAAGAAAACCTCTACAATGAGCAGTTCTTC.

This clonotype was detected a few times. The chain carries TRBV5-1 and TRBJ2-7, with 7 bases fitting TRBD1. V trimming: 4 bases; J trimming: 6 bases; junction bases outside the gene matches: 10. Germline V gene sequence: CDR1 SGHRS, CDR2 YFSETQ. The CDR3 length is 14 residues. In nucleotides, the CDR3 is TGCGCCAGCAGCCTCTACAGGGGAGCGAGCGAGCAGTACTTC. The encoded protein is CASSLYRGASEQYF.

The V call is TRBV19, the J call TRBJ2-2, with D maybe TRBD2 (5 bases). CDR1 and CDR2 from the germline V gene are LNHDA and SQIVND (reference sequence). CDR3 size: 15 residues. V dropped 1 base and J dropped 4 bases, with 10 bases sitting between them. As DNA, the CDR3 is TGTGCCAGTAGTATAGCTACTAGGAGCACCGGGGAGCTGTTTTTT. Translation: CASSIATRSTGELFF.

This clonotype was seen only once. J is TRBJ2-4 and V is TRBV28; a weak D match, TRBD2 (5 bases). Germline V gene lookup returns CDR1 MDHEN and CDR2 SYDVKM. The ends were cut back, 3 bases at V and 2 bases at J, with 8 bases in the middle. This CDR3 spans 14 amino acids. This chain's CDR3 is CASSFTGTKNIQYF. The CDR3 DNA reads TGTGCCAGCAGTTTTACGGGGACCAAAAACATTCAGTACTTC.

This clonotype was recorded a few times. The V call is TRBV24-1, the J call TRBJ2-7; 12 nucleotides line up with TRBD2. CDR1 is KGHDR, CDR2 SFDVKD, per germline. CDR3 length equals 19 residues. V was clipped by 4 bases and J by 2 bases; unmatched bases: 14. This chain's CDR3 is CATSEREPLAGGIPYEQYF. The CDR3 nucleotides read TGTGCCACCAGTGAGAGGGAACCTCTAGCGGGAGGGATCCCCTACGAGCAGTACTTC.

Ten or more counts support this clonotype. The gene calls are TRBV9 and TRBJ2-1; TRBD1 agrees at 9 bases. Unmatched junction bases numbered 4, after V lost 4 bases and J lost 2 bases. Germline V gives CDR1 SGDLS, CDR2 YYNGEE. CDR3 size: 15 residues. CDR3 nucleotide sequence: TGTGCCAGCAGCCCTCGGACAGGGGCCTACAATGAGCAGTTCTTC. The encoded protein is CASSPRTGAYNEQFF.

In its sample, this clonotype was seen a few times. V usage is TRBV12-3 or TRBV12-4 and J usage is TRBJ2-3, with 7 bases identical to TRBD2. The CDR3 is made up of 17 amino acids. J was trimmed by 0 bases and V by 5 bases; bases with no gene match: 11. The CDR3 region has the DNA TGTGCCAGCAGTCCCTTAGGTAGTAGCGGGAGCACAGATACGCAGTATTTT. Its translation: CASSPLGSSGSTDTQYF.

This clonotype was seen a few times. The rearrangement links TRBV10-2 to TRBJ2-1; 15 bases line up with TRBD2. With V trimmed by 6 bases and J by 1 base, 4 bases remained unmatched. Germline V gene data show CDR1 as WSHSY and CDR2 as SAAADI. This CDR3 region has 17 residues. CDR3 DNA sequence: TGCGCCAGCAGAGCTGGACTAGCGGGAGGGTCCTACAATGAGCAGTTCTTC. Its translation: CASRAGLAGGSYNEQFF.

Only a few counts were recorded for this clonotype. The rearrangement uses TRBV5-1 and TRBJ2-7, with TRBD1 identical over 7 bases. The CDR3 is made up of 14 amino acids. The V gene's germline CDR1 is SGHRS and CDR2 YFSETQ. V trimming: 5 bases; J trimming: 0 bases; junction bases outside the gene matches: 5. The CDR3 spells CASSPGQNSYEQYF. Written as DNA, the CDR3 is TGCGCCAGCAGTCCGGGACAGAACTCCTACGAGCAGTACTTC.

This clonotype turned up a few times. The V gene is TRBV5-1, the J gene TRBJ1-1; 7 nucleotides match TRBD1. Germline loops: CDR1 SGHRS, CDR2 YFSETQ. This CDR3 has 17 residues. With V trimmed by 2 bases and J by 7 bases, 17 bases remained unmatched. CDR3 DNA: TGCGCCAGCAGCTTCCCAAATGAGGGACAGCTACACTATGAAGCTTTCTTT. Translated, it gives CASSFPNEGQLHYEAFF. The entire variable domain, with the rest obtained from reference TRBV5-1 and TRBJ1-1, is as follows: KAGVTQTPRYLIKTRGQQVTLSCSPISGHRSVSWYQQTPGQGLQFLFEYFSETQRNKGNFPGRFSGRQFSNSRSEMNVSTLELGDSALYLCASSFPNEGQLHYEAFFGQGTRLTVV.

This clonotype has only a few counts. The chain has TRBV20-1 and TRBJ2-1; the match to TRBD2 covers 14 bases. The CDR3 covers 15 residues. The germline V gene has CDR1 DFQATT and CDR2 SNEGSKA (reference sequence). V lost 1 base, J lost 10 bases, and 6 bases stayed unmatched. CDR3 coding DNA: TGCAGTGCTAGAGGACTAGCGGGAGGGCCCCGCGAGCAGTTCTTC. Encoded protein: CSARGLAGGPREQFF.